This TCR beta chain originates from a study of radiotherapy plus CTLA-4 blockade in lung cancer. The study, taken as a whole, reports: Strongest reported response predictors: early blood clone changes and post-radiation interferon-beta.

This clone was found once. Its antigen remains unidentified. J was trimmed by 3 bases and V by 3 bases; bases with no gene match: 3. Looked up from germline, CDR1 is LGHNA and CDR2 is YSLEER. This CDR3 has 16 residues. Using immunoSEQ multiplex PCR, the repertoire was profiled, and TCRdb retains in-frame clones only, with some absent. The sample shows roughly 75,000 clones, around 76% of them seen only once. The V gene is TRBV4-3, the J gene TRBJ2-2; 11 bases line up with TRBD1. The TCR was taken from a human donor with non-small cell lung cancer whose response to radiotherapy plus ipilimumab could not be evaluated. Some clones in this sample may be carry-over from other donors' samples. The sample consisted of peripheral blood, taken from a patient treated with radiotherapy plus ipilimumab. CDR3 in DNA: TGCGCCAGCAGCCAGGGGACAGGGGGGTACACCGGGGAGCTGTTTTTT. Translation gives CASSQGTGGYTGELFF.